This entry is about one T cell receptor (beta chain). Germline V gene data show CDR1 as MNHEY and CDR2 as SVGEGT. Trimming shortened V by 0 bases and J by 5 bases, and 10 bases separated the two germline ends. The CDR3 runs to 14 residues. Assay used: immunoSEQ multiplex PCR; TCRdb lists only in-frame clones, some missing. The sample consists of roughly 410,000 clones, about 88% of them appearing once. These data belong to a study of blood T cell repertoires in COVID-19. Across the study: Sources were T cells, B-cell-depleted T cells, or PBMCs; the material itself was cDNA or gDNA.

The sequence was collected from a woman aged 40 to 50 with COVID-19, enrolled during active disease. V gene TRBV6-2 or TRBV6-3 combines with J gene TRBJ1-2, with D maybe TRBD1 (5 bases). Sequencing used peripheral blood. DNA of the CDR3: TGTGCCAGCAGTTACTCCGAAAGGGGATATGGCTACACCTTC. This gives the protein CASSYSERGYGYTF.